The clone carrying this T cell receptor beta chain turned up a few times. The antigen is not known. CDR1 is SGHNT, CDR2 YYREEE, per germline (reference sequence). V lost 5 bases to trimming and J lost 6 bases, with 18 bases between them. The CDR3 has 15 amino acids. Template input, which was bulk tumor genomic DNA, totaled 600 to 700 ng per sample. Several widely spaced biopsies per primary tumor were taken during surgery. The cohort was untreated, with newly diagnosed non-small cell lung cancer undergoing curative surgery. Donors were newly diagnosed non-small cell lung cancer patients having surgery with curative intent. This entry comes from a study of immune heterogeneity within non-small cell lung tumors. Overall study findings and caveats: Different tumor locations in one patient shared dominant CDR3 beta clonotypes yet harbored unique high-frequency clones. Largely different high-frequency T-cell receptor beta clonotypes were found between individual patients. The study found that local T-cell clonality correlated moderately but significantly with local tumor mutational burden (R approximately 0.36).

The TCR beta CDR3 region underwent multiplex PCR amplification with 32 V and 13 J primers. TCRdb fed the multiplex PCR reads into MiXCR, producing one record per CDR3 protein. The sample consists of fewer than 12,000 distinct CDR3 sequences, just under 30% of them appearing once. The sequence was collected from a woman aged 55 to 70 with non-small cell lung cancer. The rearrangement joins TRBV5-4 to TRBJ2-1; D could derive from TRBD1 or TRBD2 (5 bases each). Sequencing was carried out using lung tumor tissue. The CDR3 reads CASSLGDARTNEQFF. In DNA form, the CDR3 reads TGTGCCAGCAGTCTCGGGGACGCCCGGACCAATGAGCAGTTCTTC.